This entry concerns a single TCR beta chain. The sample is drawn from a study of cytomegalovirus exposure and HLA in healthy donors. CDR3 length: 17 amino acids. Trimming stripped 4 bases from V and 2 bases from J, with 20 bases between. The germline V gene encodes CDR1 ENHRY and CDR2 SYGVKD. The PCR was carried out with 60 Vbeta primers and 13 Jbeta primers. The assay was immunoSEQ multiplex PCR, and TCRdb's table has in-frame clones only and misses some. The sample gives about 130,000 clones, roughly 88% of which show up once; just under 3% is in the top ten. Material for sequencing was PBMCs. The rearrangement uses TRBV10-3 and TRBJ1-2, with D perhaps TRBD1 (6 bases). The TCR sequence derives from a woman aged 18-35 years in good health and CMV-seropositive. The CDR3 is CAISAGEGGAPNYGYTF. The CDR3 coding sequence is TGTGCCATCAGTGCGGGGGAGGGGGGGGCCCCCAACTATGGCTACACCTTC.